The 25 T cell receptor beta chains below were found in one sample sequenced in a study of blood T cell repertoires in COVID-19. Clones were read by immunoSEQ multiplex PCR, and TCRdb kept only the in-frame ones, dropping some. The sample includes 200,000 to 300,000 clones, over 80% seen only once; the top ten take around 0.85%. The specimen sequenced was PBMCs or T cells enriched from blood (not recorded which). These receptors originate from a man aged 45 to 65 who had been exposed to COVID-19.

This chain joins TRBV25-1 and TRBJ2-1, with D tentatively TRBD2 (5 bases). V was pared by 4 bases and J by 4 bases, with 8 bases between. Per germline, CDR1 MGHDK and CDR2 SYGVNS. The CDR3 extends over 13 amino acids. DNA for the CDR3: TGTGCCAGCAGTGCCGGACTGTACAATGAGCAGTTCTTC. As protein: CASSAGLYNEQFF. The whole variable domain, remainder taken from reference TRBV25-1 and TRBJ2-1, is EADIYQTPRYLVIGTGKKITLECSQTMGHDKMYWYQQDPGMELHLIHYSYGVNSTEKGDLSSESTVSRIRTEHFPLTLESARPSHTSQYLCASSAGLYNEQFFGPGTRLTVL.

This clone is a singleton in its sample. CDR3 in amino acids: CATSRDRMNTEAFF. In nucleotides, the CDR3 is TGTGCCACCAGCAGAGACAGAATGAACACTGAAGCTTTCTTT. This chain uses TRBV15 with TRBJ1-1; D is unclear. Trimming took off 0 bases at V and 0 bases at J, with 5 bases between the two ends. Germline lookup yields CDR1 LNHNV and CDR2 YYDKDF (reference sequence). The CDR3 loop spans 14 amino acids.

The chain uses TRBV5-1 and TRBJ1-4; D is possibly TRBD1 (6 bases). CDR1 SGHRS and CDR2 YFSETQ come from the germline V gene. The CDR3 totals 17 residues. V was shortened by 4 bases and J by 8 bases, with 24 bases between the two germline ends. For the CDR3, the DNA is TGCGCCAGCAGCCCGGCGGTTTCGGGCGGGGGGGGCGAAAAACTGTTTTTT. Protein sequence: CASSPAVSGGGGEKLFF.

V gene TRBV3-1 (or the pseudogene TRBV3-2) combines with J gene TRBJ1-5; D is perhaps TRBD1 (6 bases). This CDR3 is built from 16 residues. V was pared by 2 bases and J by 1 base, with 12 bases between. Germline values: CDR1 LGHDT, CDR2 YNNKEL (reference sequence). CDR3 loop: CASSQSTGLSNQPQHF. The CDR3 DNA is TGTGCCAGCAGCCAAAGTACAGGGCTCAGCAATCAGCCCCAGCATTTT.

The chain recombines TRBV28 with TRBJ1-5, with D perhaps TRBD1 (6 bases). The CDR3 length is 14 residues. The germline gives CDR1 MDHEN, CDR2 SYDVKM. V was pared by 9 bases and J by 2 bases, with 14 bases between. The CDR3 loop is CASTSGEGNQPQHF. CDR3 sequence (DNA): TGTGCCAGTACTTCAGGGGAAGGCAATCAGCCCCAGCATTTT. The full variable domain, completed using reference TRBV28 and TRBJ1-5, is DVKVTQSSRYLVKRTGEKVFLECVQDMDHENMFWYRQDPGLGLRLIYFSYDVKMKEKGDIPEGYSVSREKKERFSLILESASTNQTSMYLCASTSGEGNQPQHFGDGTRLSIL.

The gene calls are TRBV5-6 and TRBJ2-7, with 9 bases aligning to TRBD2. Germline trimming cut 5 bases from V and 3 bases from J; bases unmatched to any gene: 9. The CDR3 has 15 residues. The germline V gene encodes CDR1 SGHDT and CDR2 YYEEEE. The CDR3 sequence: CASSFPSGGSYEQYV. DNA for the CDR3: TGTGCCAGCAGTTTTCCAAGCGGGGGGAGCTACGAGCAGTACGTC.

The rearrangement links TRBV3-1 (or the pseudogene TRBV3-2) to TRBJ2-5; 8 nucleotides align to TRBD2. The V segment lost 4 bases and the J segment 5 bases; nucleotides outside the gene matches: 15. The CDR3 covers 17 residues. Germline loops: CDR1 LGHDT, CDR2 YNNKEL (reference sequence). CDR3 nucleotides: TGTGCCAGCAGCCCCCGAGGGGAGCGGGGGTGGGGTGAGACCCAGTACTTC. Translating gives CASSPRGERGWGETQYF.

The rearrangement links TRBV5-1 to TRBJ2-2, with D tentatively TRBD2 (6 bases). CDR3 length: 18 residues. The germline V and J ends were trimmed by 2 bases and 2 bases, with 19 bases remaining between them. Per the germline V gene, CDR1 is SGHRS and CDR2 is YFSETQ. CDR3 loop: CASSLGIWRARNTGELFF. Here the CDR3 DNA reads TGCGCCAGCAGCTTAGGAATTTGGAGGGCGAGAAACACCGGGGAGCTGTTTTTT.

The V call is TRBV6-5, the J call TRBJ2-7; tentatively, D is TRBD2 (5 bases). CDR1 and CDR2 (germline): MNHEY, SVGAGI. CDR3 length equals 14 residues. Trimming removed 9 bases at V and 4 bases at J, with 19 bases between. The CDR3 region has the DNA TGTGCCAGAATTATGAGGGCATGGAGGTACGAGCAGTACGTC. It encodes CARIMRAWRYEQYV.

CDR3 loop: CASSYVVRETLAGNTIYF. In DNA form, the CDR3 reads TGTGCCAGCAGTTACGTTGTCAGGGAAACTCTTGCTGGAAACACCATATATTTT. This chain links TRBV6-2 or TRBV6-3 with TRBJ1-3; a weak D match, TRBD1 (5 bases). Germline V gives CDR1 MNHEY, CDR2 SVGEGT. This CDR3 spans 18 amino acids. V was shortened by 2 bases and J by 2 bases, with 19 bases between the two germline ends.

The rearrangement links TRBV6-1 to TRBJ2-1, with 9 nucleotides matching TRBD1. The germline gives CDR1 MNHNS, CDR2 SASEGT. V was pared by 3 bases and J by 14 bases, with 11 bases of the junction left unmatched. The CDR3 contains 14 residues. The CDR3 sequence is CASSDLDDRGLKFF. CDR3 nucleotides: TGTGCCAGCAGTGATCTCGACGACAGGGGGTTAAAGTTCTTC.

This chain connects TRBV18 to TRBJ2-7, with D possibly being TRBD2 (5 bases). Trimming removed 1 base from V and 0 bases from J, with 10 bases in between. Germline assignment: CDR1 KGHSH and CDR2 LQKENI. The CDR3 is 15 amino acids. CDR3 coding DNA: TGTGCCAGCTCACCACTTCGGGATTTCTCCTACGAGCAGTACTTC. Residues: CASSPLRDFSYEQYF.

The rearrangement joins TRBV24-1 to TRBJ2-1, with D unclear. The CDR3 runs to 13 residues. V lost 1 base, J lost 8 bases, and 8 bases lay in between. The V gene's germline CDR1 is KGHDR and CDR2 SFDVKD. CDR3 in amino acids: CATSDFEPHEQFF. CDR3 sequence (DNA): TGTGCCACCAGTGATTTCGAGCCCCATGAGCAGTTCTTC.

The chain recombines TRBV2 with TRBJ2-7; possible D gene TRBD2, 5 bases. The CDR3 covers 16 residues. Trimming cost V 7 bases and J 6 bases, with 25 bases left between them. Germline lookup yields CDR1 SNHLY and CDR2 FYNNEI. CDR3 sequence: CASTERRLVPTSEQYF. In DNA form, the CDR3 reads TGTGCCAGCACCGAGAGGAGGTTGGTACCTACGTCCGAGCAGTACTTC.

The J gene is TRBJ1-1, the V gene TRBV18; 9 nucleotides line up with TRBD1. This CDR3 is built from 16 residues. V lost 5 bases and J lost 1; bases outside the gene matches: 8. CDR1 and CDR2 (germline): KGHSH, LQKENI. The CDR3 DNA sequence: TGTGCCAGCTCAGGACGACAGGGGGGACAGAACACTGAAGCTTTCTTT. This encodes CASSGRQGGQNTEAFF.

The genes are TRBV10-3 and TRBJ2-2; TRBD2 aligns across 9 bases. Trimming removed 6 bases from V and 3 bases from J; junction bases left unmatched: 2. Germline CDR1 and CDR2: ENHRY and SYGVKD. The CDR3 is made up of 14 amino acids. The CDR3 sequence is CAIRSGGYTGELFF. The CDR3 DNA reads TGTGCCATCAGGAGCGGGGGGTACACCGGGGAGCTGTTTTTT.

A single count supports this clone. The rearrangement uses TRBV30 and TRBJ1-4; no definite D call. CDR3 length equals 13 residues. Trimming took 0 bases from V and 2 from J, leaving 4 bases between them. CDR1 and CDR2 (germline): GTSNPN, SVGIG (reference sequence). In DNA, the CDR3 is TGTGCCTGGAGTGTGTCGACTAATGAAAAACTGTTTTTT. This codes for CAWSVSTNEKLFF.

The chain joins TRBV7-9 to TRBJ1-1; no definite D call. The germline gives CDR1 SEHNR, CDR2 FQNEAQ (reference sequence). The ends were cut back, 5 bases at V and 8 bases at J, with 9 bases in the middle. This CDR3 contains 11 residues. The CDR3 is CASSLQTEAFF. The DNA for the CDR3 is TGTGCCAGCAGCCTACAGACAGAAGCTTTCTTT.

The chain employs TRBV5-1 and TRBJ2-5; D may be TRBD1 (5 bases). Per the germline V gene, CDR1 is SGHRS and CDR2 is YFSETQ. The V and J ends lost 6 bases and 2 bases respectively, with 11 bases between them. This CDR3 region has 13 residues. In nucleotides, the CDR3 is TGCGCCAGCAAACTTACAGGACAAGAGACCCAGTACTTC. This encodes CASKLTGQETQYF.

The chain uses TRBV28 and TRBJ1-5; unclear D gene. This CDR3 is built from 14 residues. V was clipped by 1 base and J by 3 bases, with 7 bases between them. The germline V gene encodes CDR1 MDHEN and CDR2 SYDVKM. The DNA of the CDR3 is TGTGCCAGCAGTTTATTGGTAGACAATCAGCCCCAGCATTTT. Protein sequence: CASSLLVDNQPQHF.

This clone has just a few counts. The rearrangement links TRBV5-8 to TRBJ2-3; 12 bases map to TRBD2. V gave up 0 bases and J gave up 0 bases; unmatched junction bases: 2. The germline V gene has CDR1 SGHTS and CDR2 YDEGEE. The CDR3 is 17 residues long. The CDR3 DNA sequence: TGTGCCAGCAGCTTGGCAGGGACTAGCGGGAGCACAGATACGCAGTATTTT. This codes for CASSLAGTSGSTDTQYF.

The chain links TRBV6-5 to TRBJ1-2, with a tentative D call TRBD1 (6 bases). This CDR3 spans 16 amino acids. V dropped 2 bases and J dropped 7 bases, with 20 bases sitting between them. Germline CDR1 MNHEY, CDR2 SVGAGI. CDR3 DNA sequence: TGTGCCAGCAGTTACAGATCAGGGGCGCCTGCCCGTGGCTACACCTTC. Translation: CASSYRSGAPARGYTF.

The gene calls are TRBV5-5 and TRBJ1-2, with D unresolved. Trimming removed 1 base from V and 3 bases from J, with 7 bases in between. The germline CDR1 and CDR2 sequences are SGHKS and YYEKEE (reference sequence). The CDR3 length is 13 residues. The CDR3 bases are TGTGCCAGCAGCTTGAGCGACTACTATGGCTACACCTTC. It yields the protein CASSLSDYYGYTF.

The genes are TRBV28 and TRBJ2-1; D remains unclear. This CDR3 is built from 18 residues. CDR1 is MDHEN and CDR2 is SYDVKM in the germline V gene. V lost 7 bases to trimming and J lost 5 bases, with 27 bases between them. Written as DNA, the CDR3 is TGTGCCAGCAACCCTGTCCCTGGGCGTCAGGCAAACAACAATGAGCAGTTCTTC. This encodes CASNPVPGRQANNNEQFF.

V is TRBV12-3 or TRBV12-4 and J is TRBJ2-5; D is unclear. The CDR3 is made up of 12 amino acids. The germline V and J ends were trimmed by 4 bases and 5 bases, with 8 bases remaining between them. The CDR3 sequence is CASSSNSETQYF. Here the CDR3 DNA reads TGTGCCAGCAGTTCGAACAGTGAGACCCAGTACTTC.